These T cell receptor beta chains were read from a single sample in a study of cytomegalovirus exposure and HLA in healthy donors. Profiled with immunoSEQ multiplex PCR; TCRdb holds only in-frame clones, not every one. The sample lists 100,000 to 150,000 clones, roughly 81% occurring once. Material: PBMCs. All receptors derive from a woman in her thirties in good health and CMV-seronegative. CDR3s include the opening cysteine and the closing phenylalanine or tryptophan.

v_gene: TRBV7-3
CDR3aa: CASSSLGGAQETQYF

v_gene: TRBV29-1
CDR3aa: CSVERARTGTGRHGYTF

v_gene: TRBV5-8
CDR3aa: CASSLLGGASTEQFF

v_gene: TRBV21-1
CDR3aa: CASSKRLAGGVWQFF

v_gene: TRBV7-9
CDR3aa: CASSLDLGAAHEQYF

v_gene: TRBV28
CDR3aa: CASSFGARPEAFF

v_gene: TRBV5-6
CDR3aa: CASSSAGGYSYTF

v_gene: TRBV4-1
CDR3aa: CASSQVRRTGRPTDTQYF

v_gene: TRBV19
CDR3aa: CASNIGLVGETQYF

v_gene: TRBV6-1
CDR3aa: CASSYTRNEQFF

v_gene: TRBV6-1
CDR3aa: CASSVDSSGNTIYF

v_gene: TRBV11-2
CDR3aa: CASSSPRGTGNTIYF

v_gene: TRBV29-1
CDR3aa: CSVHRQGANYGYTF

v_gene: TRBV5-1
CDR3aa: CASSLLGGTGGERGYGYTF

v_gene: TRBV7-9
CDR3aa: CASTPTGGTEAFF

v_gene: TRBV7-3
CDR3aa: CASSPYWTENTGELFF

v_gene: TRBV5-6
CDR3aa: CASSLGPGSETQYF

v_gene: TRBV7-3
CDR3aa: CASALAGERETQYF

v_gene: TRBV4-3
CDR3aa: CASSLRTSGIGNEQFF

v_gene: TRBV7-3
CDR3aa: CSSRVDRNTEAFF

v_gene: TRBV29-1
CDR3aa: CSVQGLAGAADTQYF

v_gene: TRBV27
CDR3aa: CASSSSTGKVANTEAFF

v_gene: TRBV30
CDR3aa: CAWSSDSINEKLFF

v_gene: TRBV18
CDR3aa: CASSPSGGWGTASNQPQHF

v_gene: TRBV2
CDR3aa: CASSADTGELFF

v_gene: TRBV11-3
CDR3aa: CASSLVGLAGGTSSYNEQFF

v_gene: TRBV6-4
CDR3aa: CASSDGRDTGELFF

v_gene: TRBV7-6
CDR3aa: CASSGLDSGANVLTF

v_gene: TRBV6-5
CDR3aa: CASSYSGASQETQYF

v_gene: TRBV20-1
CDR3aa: CSARVRETQYF

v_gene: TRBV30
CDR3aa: CAWASQGPGNTIYF

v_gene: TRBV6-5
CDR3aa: CASSYEAGGVGEQFF

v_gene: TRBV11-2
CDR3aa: CASSFPGQGFYEQYF

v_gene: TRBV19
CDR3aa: CASSIRHTDTQYF

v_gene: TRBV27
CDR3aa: CASRTSSYTDTQYF

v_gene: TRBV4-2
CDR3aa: CASSPTGGTFVQPQHF

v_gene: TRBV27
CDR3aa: CASRNQTGGLYNSPLHF

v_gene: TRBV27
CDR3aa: CASRLQGSPYEQYF

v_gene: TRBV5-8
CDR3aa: CASTLQGDNYGYTF

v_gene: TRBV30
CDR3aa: CAWSVLYNSPLHF

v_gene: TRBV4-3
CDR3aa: CASRTSGVDEQFF

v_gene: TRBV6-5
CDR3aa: CASRNPGTGEGYTF

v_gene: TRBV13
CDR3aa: CASSLGPGLAGEETQYF

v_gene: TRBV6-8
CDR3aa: CASSARHSTGELFF

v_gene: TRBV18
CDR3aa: CASSSTSGSTNEKLFF

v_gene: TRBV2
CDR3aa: CASNDRGLYNEQFF

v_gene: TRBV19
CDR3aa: CASSVTGWNNEQFF

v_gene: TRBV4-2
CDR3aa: CASSQLNQGNNGYTF

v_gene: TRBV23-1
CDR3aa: CASSPGLAVMTGELFF

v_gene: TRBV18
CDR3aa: CASSSGTGNQPQHF

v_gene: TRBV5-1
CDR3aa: CASSPPPGELFF

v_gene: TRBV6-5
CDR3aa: CASSYSRQGPDTQYF

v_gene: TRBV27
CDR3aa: CASTTNPYIAGGLNTQYF

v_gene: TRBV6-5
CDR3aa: CASSYSAGGGYEQYF

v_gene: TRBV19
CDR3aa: CASSFNPGDYEQYF

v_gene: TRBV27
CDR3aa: CASSYGTGPKGQYF

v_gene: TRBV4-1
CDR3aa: CASSQDPTGGSGTQYF

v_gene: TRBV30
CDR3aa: CAWRGGMSDTQYF

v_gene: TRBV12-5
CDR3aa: CASGPDGRGTEAFF

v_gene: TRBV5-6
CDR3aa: CASSIPPHRGPQGGYTF